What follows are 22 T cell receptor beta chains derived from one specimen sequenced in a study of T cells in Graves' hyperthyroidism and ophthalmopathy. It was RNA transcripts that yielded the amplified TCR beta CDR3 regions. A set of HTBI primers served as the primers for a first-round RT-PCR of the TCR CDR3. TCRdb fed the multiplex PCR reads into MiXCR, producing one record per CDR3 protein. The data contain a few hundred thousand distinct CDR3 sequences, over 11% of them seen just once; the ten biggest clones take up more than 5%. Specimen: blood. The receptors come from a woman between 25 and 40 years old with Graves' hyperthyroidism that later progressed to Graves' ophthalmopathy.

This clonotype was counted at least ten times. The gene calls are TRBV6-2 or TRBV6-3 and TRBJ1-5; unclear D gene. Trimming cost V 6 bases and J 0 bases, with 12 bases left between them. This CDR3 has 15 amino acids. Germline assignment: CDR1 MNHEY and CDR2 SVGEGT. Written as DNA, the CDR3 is TGTGCCAGCAGGATGGACGGTAGTAGCAATCAGCCCCAGCATTTT. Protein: CASRMDGSSNQPQHF.

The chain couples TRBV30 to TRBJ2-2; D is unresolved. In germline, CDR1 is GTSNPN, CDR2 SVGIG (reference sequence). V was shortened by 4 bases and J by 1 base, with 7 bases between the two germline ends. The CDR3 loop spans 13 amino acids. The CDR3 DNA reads TGTGCCTGGATACAAGTGAACACCGGGGAGCTGTTTTTT. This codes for CAWIQVNTGELFF.

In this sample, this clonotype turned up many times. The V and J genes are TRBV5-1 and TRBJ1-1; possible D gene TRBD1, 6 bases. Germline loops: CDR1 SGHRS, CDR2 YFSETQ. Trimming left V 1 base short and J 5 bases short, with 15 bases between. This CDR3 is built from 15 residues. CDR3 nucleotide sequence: TGCGCCAGCAGCTTGAACAGGGACGAGAAGACTGAAGCTTTCTTT. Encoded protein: CASSLNRDEKTEAFF.

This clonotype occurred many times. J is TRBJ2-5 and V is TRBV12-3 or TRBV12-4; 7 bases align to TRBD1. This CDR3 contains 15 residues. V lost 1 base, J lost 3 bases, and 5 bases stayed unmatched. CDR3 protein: CASSLGQGREETQYF. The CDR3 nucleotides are TGTGCCAGCAGTTTAGGACAGGGCCGGGAAGAGACCCAGTACTTC.

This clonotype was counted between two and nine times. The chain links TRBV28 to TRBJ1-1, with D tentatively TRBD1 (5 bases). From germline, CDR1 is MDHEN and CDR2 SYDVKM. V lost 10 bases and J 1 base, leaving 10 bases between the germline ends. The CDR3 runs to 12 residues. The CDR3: CAIFGGNTEAFF. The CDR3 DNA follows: TGTGCCATCTTCGGGGGGAACACTGAAGCTTTCTTT.

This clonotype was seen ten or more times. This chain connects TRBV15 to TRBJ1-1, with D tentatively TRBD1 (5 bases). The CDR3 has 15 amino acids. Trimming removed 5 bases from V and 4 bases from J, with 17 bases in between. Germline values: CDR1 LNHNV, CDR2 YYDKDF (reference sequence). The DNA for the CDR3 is TGTGCCACCAGCCCCGGGCAAGGGGTACGCACTGAAGCTTTCTTT. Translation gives CATSPGQGVRTEAFF.

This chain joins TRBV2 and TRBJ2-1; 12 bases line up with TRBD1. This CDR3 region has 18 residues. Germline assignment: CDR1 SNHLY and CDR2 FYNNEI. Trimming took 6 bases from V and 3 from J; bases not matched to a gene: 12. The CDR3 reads CASRGEGTGGRGYNEQFF. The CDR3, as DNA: TGTGCCAGCAGGGGAGAGGGGACAGGGGGCAGAGGCTACAATGAGCAGTTCTTC.

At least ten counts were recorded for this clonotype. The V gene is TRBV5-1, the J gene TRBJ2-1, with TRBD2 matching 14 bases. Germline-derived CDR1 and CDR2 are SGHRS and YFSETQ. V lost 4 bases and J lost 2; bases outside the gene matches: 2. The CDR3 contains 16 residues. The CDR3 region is CASSGGLAGAYNEQFF. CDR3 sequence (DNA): TGCGCCAGCAGCGGGGGACTAGCGGGAGCCTACAATGAGCAGTTCTTC.

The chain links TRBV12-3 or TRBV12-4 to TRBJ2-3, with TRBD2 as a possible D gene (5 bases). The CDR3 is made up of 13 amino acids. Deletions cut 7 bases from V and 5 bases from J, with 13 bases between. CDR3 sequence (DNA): TGTGCCAGCAAGCTTAGCGTAAGAGATACGCAGTATTTT. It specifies CASKLSVRDTQYF.

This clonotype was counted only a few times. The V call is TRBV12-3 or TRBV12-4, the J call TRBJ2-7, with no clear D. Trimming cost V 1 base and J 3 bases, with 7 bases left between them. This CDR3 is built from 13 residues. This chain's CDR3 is CASSLENHYEQYF. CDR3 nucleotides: TGTGCCAGCAGTTTAGAGAATCACTACGAGCAGTACTTC.

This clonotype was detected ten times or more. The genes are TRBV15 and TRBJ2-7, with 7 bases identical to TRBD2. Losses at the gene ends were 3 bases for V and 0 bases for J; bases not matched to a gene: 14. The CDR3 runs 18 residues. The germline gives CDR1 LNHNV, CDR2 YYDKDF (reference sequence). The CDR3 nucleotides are TGTGCCACCAGCAGTATCAGGCTAGCGGATATTAGCTCCTACGAGCAGTACTTC. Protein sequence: CATSSIRLADISSYEQYF.

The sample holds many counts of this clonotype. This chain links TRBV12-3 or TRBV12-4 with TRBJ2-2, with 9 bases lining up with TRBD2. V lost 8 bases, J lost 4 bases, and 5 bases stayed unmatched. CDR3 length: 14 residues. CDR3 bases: TGTGCCAGCCGTAGCGGGAGTGGCACCGGGGAGCTGTTTTTT. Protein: CASRSGSGTGELFF.

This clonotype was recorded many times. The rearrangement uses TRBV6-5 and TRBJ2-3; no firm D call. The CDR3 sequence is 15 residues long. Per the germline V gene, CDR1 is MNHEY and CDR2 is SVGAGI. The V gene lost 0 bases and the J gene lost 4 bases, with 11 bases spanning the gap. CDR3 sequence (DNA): TGTGCCAGCAGTTACTCCTCCCTCCGTCCAGATACGCAGTATTTT. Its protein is CASSYSSLRPDTQYF.

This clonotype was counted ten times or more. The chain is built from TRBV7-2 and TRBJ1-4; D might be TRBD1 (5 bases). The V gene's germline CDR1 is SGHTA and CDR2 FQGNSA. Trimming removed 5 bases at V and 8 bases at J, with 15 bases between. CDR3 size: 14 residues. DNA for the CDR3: TGTGCCAGCAGCCCTTCAGGGTTGGGAGAAAAACTGTTTTTT. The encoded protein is CASSPSGLGEKLFF.

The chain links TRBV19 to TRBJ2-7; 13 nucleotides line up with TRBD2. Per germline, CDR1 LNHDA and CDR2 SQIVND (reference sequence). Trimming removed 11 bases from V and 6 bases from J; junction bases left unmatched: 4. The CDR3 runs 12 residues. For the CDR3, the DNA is TGTGCCTCTGGGACTAGCGGGGCCGAGCAGTACTTC. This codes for CASGTSGAEQYF.

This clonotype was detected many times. This CDR3 reads CSVQGGLNLNTEAFF. Here the CDR3 DNA reads TGCAGCGTACAGGGTGGGTTGAATCTGAACACTGAAGCTTTCTTT. The rearrangement uses TRBV29-1 and TRBJ1-1; TRBD1 is a possible D gene (6 bases). This CDR3 contains 15 residues. Trimming pared 6 bases from V and 0 bases from J, leaving 17 bases between. Germline-derived CDR1 and CDR2 are SQVTM and ANQGSEA.

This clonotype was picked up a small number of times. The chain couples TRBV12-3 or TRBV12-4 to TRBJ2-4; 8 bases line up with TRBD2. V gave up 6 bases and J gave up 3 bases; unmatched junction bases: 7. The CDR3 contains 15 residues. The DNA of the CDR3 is TGTGCCAGCAGCCCCACTAGCGGAGACAAAAACATTCAGTACTTC. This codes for CASSPTSGDKNIQYF.

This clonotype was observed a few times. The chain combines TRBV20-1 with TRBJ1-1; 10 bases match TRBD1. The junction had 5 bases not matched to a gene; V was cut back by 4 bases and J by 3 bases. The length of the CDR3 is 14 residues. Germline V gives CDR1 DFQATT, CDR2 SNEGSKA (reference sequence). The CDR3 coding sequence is TGCAGTGCTAAACTGGACAGGGGGTACACTGAAGCTTTCTTT. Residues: CSAKLDRGYTEAFF.

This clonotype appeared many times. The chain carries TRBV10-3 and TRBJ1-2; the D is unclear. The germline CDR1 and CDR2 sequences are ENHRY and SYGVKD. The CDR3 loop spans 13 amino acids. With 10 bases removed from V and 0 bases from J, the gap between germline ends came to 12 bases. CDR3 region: CATLAATNYGYTF. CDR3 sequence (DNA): TGTGCCACCTTAGCGGCGACTAACTATGGCTACACCTTC.

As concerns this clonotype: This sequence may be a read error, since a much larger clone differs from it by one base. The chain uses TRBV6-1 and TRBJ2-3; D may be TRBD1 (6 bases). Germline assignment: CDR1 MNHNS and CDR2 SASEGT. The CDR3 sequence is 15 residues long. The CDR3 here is CASSERGRGTDTRYF. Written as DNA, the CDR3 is TGTGCCAGCAGTGAAAGGGGCAGGGGCACAGATACGCGGTATTTT.

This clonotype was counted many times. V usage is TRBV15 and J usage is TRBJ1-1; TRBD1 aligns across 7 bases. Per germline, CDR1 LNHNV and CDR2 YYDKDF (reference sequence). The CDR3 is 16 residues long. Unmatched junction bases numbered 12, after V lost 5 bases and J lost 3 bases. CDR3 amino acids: CATSPARGGTDTEAFF. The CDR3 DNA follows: TGTGCCACCAGCCCAGCCAGGGGAGGGACAGACACTGAAGCTTTCTTT.

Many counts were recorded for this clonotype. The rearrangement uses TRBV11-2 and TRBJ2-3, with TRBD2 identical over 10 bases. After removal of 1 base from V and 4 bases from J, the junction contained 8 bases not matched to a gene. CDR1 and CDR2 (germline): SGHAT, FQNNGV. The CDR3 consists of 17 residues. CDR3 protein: CASSLVTSGTGSDTQYF. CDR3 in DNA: TGTGCCAGCAGCTTAGTCACTAGCGGGACAGGATCAGATACGCAGTATTTT.